This T cell receptor beta chain was found in a study of tissue T cells after allogeneic stem cell transplantation. The sample's time point: mouse harvest day 14 after allogeneic transplant. Tail vein injection delivered 10^7 T-cell-depleted bone marrow cells and 10^6 splenic CD5+ T cells. Tissues came from B6→BALB/c major-mismatch GVHD mice at day 7 or 14. CDR3 length equals 14 residues. Germline-derived CDR1 and CDR2 are LGHNA and YNLKQL (reference sequence). Trimming took off 1 base at V and 2 bases at J, with 6 bases between the two ends. CDR3 sequences, V/J genes, frequencies and template counts came from survey-depth TCRbeta sequencing. Libraries were prepared by immunoSEQ multiplex PCR; TCRdb keeps only in-frame clonotypes and omits some of them. The sample has 2,000 to 2,500 clones; around 50% are singletons. Study-level points and caveats: Anatomically similar tissues had similar TCR repertoires within each patient. Limitations included a small, clinically heterogeneous cohort and limited sampling depth.

With respect to this clone: Its matching antigen is unknown. Any gene name here is a mouse gene name. The read falls 1 residue short of the CDR3 end, and the missing part is taken from the germline J gene.

This receptor was obtained from a female BALB/c mouse given C57BL/6 T cells with graft-versus-host disease after an allogeneic hematopoietic cell transplant. The specimen sequenced was liver tissue. The chain recombines TRBV5 with TRBJ2-1; D is perhaps TRBD2 (6 bases). Partial CDR3 DNA: TGTGCCAGCAGCCAAGGGGGGGACTATGCTGAGCAGTTC. Translated, it gives CASSQGGDYAEQF. The entire CDR3 reads CASSQGGDYAEQFF.